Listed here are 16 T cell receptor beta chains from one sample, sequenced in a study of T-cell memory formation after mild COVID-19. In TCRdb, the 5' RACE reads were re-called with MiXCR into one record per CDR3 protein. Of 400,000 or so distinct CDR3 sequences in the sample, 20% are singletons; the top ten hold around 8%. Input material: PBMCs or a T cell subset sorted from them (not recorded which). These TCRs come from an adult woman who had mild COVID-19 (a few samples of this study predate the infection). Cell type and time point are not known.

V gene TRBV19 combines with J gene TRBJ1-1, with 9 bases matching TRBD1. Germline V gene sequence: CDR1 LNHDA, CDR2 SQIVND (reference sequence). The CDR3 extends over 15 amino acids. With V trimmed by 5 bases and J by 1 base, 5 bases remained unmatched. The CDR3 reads CASSRTGAKNTEAFF. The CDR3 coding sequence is TGTGCCAGTAGTCGGACAGGGGCGAAGAACACTGAAGCTTTCTTT.

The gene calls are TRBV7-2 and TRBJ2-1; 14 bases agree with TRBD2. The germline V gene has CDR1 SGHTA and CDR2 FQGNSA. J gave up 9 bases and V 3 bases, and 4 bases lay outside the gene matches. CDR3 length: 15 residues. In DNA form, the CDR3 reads TGTGCCAGCAGCTTCGGGACTAGCGGGAGTGCTGAGCAGTTCTTC. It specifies CASSFGTSGSAEQFF.

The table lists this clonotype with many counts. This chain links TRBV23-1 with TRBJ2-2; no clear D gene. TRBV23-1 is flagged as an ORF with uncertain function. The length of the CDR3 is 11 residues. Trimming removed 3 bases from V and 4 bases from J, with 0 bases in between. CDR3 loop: CASSHTGELFF. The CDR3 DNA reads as TGCGCCAGCAGTCACACCGGGGAGCTGTTTTTT.

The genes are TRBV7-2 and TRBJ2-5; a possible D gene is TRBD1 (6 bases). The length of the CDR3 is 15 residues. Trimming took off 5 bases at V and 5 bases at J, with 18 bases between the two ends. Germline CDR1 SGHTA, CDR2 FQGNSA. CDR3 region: CASSPGTGLGETQYF. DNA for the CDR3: TGTGCCAGCAGCCCCGGTACAGGGTTGGGCGAGACCCAGTACTTC.

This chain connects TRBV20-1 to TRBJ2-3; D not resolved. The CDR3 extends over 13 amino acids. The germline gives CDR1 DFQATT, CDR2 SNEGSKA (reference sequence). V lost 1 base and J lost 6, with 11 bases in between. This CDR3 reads CSARVGSRDTQYF. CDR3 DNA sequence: TGCAGTGCTAGAGTTGGTAGTCGCGATACGCAGTATTTT.

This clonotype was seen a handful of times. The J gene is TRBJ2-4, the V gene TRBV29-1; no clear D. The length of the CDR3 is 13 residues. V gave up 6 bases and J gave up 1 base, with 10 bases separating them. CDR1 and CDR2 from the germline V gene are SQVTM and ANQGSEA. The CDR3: CSVTGWAKNIQYF. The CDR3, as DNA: TGCAGCGTCACCGGGTGGGCCAAAAACATTCAGTACTTC.

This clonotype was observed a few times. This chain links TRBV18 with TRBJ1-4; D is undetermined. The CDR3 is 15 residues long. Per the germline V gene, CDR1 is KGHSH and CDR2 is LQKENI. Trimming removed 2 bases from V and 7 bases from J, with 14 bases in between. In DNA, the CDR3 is TGTGCCAGCTCACCAGGAGAAACGGTGGGTGAAAAACTGTTTTTT. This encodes CASSPGETVGEKLFF. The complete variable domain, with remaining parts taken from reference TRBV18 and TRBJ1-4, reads NAGVMQNPRHLVRRRGQEARLRCSPMKGHSHVYWYRQLPEEGLKFMVYLQKENIIDESGMPKERFSAEFPKEGPSILRIQQVVRGDSAAYFCASSPGETVGEKLFFGSGTQLSVL.

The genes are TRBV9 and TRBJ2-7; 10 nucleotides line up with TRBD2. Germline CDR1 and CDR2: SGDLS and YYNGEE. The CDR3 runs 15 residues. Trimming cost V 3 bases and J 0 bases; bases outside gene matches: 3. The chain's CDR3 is CASSAGTSVSYEQYF. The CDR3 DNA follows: TGTGCCAGCAGCGCCGGGACTAGCGTCTCCTACGAGCAGTACTTC.

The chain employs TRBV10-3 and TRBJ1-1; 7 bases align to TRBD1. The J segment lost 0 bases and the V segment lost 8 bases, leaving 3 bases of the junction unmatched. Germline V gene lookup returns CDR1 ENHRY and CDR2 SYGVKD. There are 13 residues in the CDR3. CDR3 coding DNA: TGTGCCATCGCGGGACAGTTGAACACTGAAGCTTTCTTT. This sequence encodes CAIAGQLNTEAFF.

This CDR3 reads CASSLQGQGFEQYF. The CDR3 DNA reads as TGCGCCAGCAGCCTCCAGGGACAGGGGTTCGAGCAGTACTTC. The V gene is TRBV5-1, the J gene TRBJ2-7, with 10 bases aligning to TRBD1. V shed 4 bases, J shed 6 bases, and the junction held 7 bases outside the gene matches. CDR3 length: 14 residues. Germline V lookup: CDR1 SGHRS, CDR2 YFSETQ.

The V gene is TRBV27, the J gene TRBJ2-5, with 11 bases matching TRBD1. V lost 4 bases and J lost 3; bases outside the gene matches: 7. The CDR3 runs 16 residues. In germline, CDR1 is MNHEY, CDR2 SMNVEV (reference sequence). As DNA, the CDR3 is TGTGCCAGCAGTTCCCCAGGGACAGGGGGTAAAGAGACCCAGTACTTC. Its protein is CASSSPGTGGKETQYF.

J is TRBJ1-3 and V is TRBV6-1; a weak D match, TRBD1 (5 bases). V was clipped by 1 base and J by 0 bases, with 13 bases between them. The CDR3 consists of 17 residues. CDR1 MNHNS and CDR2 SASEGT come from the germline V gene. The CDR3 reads CASSEGLGHFSGNTIYF. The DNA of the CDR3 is TGTGCCAGCAGTGAAGGCCTAGGACATTTCTCTGGAAACACCATATATTTT.

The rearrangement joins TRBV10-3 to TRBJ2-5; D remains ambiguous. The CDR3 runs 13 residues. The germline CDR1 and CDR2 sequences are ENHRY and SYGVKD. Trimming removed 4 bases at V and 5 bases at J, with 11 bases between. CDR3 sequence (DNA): TGTGCCATCAGTGCCGAGGTTGGGGAGACCCAGTACTTC. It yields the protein CAISAEVGETQYF.

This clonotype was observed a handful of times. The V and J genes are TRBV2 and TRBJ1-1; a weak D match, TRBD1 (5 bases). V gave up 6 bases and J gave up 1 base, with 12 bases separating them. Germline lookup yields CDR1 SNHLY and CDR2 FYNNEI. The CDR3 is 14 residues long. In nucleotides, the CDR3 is TGTGCCAGCAGCCTGACGGGGCAGAACACTGAAGCTTTCTTT. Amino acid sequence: CASSLTGQNTEAFF.

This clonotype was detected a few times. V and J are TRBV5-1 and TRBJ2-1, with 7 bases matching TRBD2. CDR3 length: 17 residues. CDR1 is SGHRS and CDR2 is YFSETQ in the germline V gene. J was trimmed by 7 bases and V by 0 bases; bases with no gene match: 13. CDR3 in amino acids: CASSLAFMGGPQNEQFF. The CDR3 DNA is TGCGCCAGCAGCTTGGCATTTATGGGAGGGCCTCAAAATGAGCAGTTCTTC.

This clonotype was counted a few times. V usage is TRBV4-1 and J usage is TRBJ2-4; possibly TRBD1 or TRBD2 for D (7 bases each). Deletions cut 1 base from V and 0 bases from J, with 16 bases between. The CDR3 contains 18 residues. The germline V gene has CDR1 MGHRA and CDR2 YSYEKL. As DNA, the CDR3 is TGCGCCAGCAGCCAAGGCCGGGCCAGGGGGGGAGCCAAAAACATTCAGTACTTC. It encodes CASSQGRARGGAKNIQYF.